This TCR beta chain stems from a study of blood T cells in healthy people across ages. As for the study in general: There was about one barcoded beta molecule captured by template switching per two T cells.

The authors ran a second PCR of 7 to 11 cycles using a sample-barcoded 5' primer and a J-beta primer mix. TCRdb independently ran MiXCR on the 5' RACE reads; one entry per CDR3 protein. The table has hundreds of thousands of distinct CDR3 sequences, under 25% seen once. This clonotype showed up many times. This CDR3 is 14 amino acids long. The germline V gene encodes CDR1 MDHEN and CDR2 SYDVKM. V lost 7 bases, J lost 7 bases, and 19 bases lay in between. This clonotype originated in a man aged 65 to 79 in good health. The V gene is TRBV28, the J gene TRBJ2-5; D may match TRBD1 or TRBD2 (5 bases each). The sequencing sample was made of blood. The CDR3 region has the DNA TGTGCCAGCACCCCCGGGACGGCTGTCGTGACCCAGTACTTC. Amino acid sequence: CASTPGTAVVTQYF.